This T cell receptor beta chain was recovered during a study of cytomegalovirus exposure and HLA in healthy donors (dated by TCRdb to between 2016 and 2019). Notes on the research overall: According to an earlier analysis of around 600 of the donors, some 180 million T cells yielded approximately 120 million unique TCR beta sequences and more than 250 Gb of sequence data. Among the roughly 410 genotyped donors, more than 70% belonged to the genetic ancestry cluster associated with self-reported Caucasian donors. Roughly 300 gigabases of sequencing data and tens of millions of unique TCR sequences were included in an early release covering roughly 600 HLA-typed donors. In an earlier analysis of 550 to 700 of the donors, high-throughput TCR beta sequencing was used to judge whether each TCR beta V gene segment behaved as functional or pseudogenic. A separate validation cohort of about 110 different subjects was used in addition to the roughly 700-subject first cohort. Donor age, sex, ethnicity and CMV serostatus were collected together with the repertoire data. The number of donors typed differed by locus, with about 629-630 for A, B, C, DRB1 and DQB1, approximately 500 for DQA1, 600 to 610 for DPA1, and around 450 for DPB1. Because of strong linkage in the cohort, a few DR-DQ haplotypes were treated as single units for association and clustering. The study aimed to test whether cataloging public T cell receptors could reveal signatures of past pathogen exposure. The study used immunosequencing to profile the T cell repertoires of 670 or so subjects and linked those repertoires to cytomegalovirus serostatus. The later analysis used no new phenotypic data to find candidate immune exposures, relying instead on TCR beta sequences and their occurrence across donors. Class I and class II HLA loci were covered by the typing at four-digit resolution. In a later analysis, previously published TCR beta repertoires from 666 donors were re-analyzed and high-resolution HLA genotyping was added so that TCR occurrence patterns could be studied. Every discovery cohort repertoire had been produced on one sequencing platform. To predict cytomegalovirus infection status, the study brought together high-throughput TCR immunosequencing, statistical association of individual TCRs with disease status, and machine learning. In a later genetic analysis, genome-wide SNP genotypes for about 65% of the roughly 670 donors were used, and that subset was treated as a discovery cohort. Among approximately 370 genotyped donors of the cohort, an average of approximately 240,000 unique TCR beta nucleotide sequences was sequenced per donor, of which about 20% were non-productive. The study at large found these results: In an earlier analysis of approximately 590 of the donors, most TCR beta V segments were observed in productive rearrangements about 90% or about 30% of the time, broadly matching IMGT annotations. At a false discovery rate of 0.05, a later analysis linked under 20,000 TCR beta sequences to specific HLA alleles. Because HLA typing was missing for some donors at each locus, association tests included only the typed subset. According to the authors, the approach could potentially be generalized to other disease states and immunological phenotypes. Sequencing depth was assumed to be roughly uniform across donors in the presence/absence analyses, though that assumption may not hold. In a later analysis, HLA-associated TCR beta chains were found to be more clonally expanded and to have lower generation probabilities than equally common non-associated chains. For the cohort, immune exposure information was limited to CMV serostatus. A few of the identified cytomegalovirus-associated TCR beta chains were confirmed in vitro to be specific for cytomegalovirus antigens. A later genetic analysis reported fewer N-insertions in productive TCRs among donors in an Asian-associated ancestry cluster than the approximately 700-donor mean. Correlated functional status among segregating V segments might reflect linkage disequilibrium, but an unknown experimental factor could not be ruled out. Some IMGT-functional V segments, including TRBV6-2 and TRBV6-3, could not be told apart with the 87-base-pair reads, so those segments were excluded. A later genetic analysis associated a missense DCLRE1C variant with V-gene and J-gene trimming of TCR beta chains, and an independent cohort replicated the association. A cluster of highly shared sequence variants was judged likely to represent a technical artifact of the sequencing pipeline. A further reported finding was that TCR beta sequences accurately predicted the HLA-A and HLA-B alleles for most subjects in the first cohort. Because counts were too low, about 17 rarely observed V segments, including chromosome 9 orphons, were excluded from the earlier analysis of around 640 of the donors. Only TCR beta chains were sequenced in this cohort, and the absence of alpha or paired-chain data limited detectable features. In a later analysis, most CMV-associated TCR beta chains were found to appear HLA-restricted, with HLA associations seemingly driven largely by CMV exposure. According to a later analysis, TCR association rates differed among HLA loci, with DRB1 alleles showing the most associated TCRs and HLA-C alleles showing the fewest. When HLA alleles, especially DR and DQ, strongly co-occurred, TCR associations were difficult to assign to individual alleles. The classifier was reported to diagnose cytomegalovirus status with high specificity and sensitivity in both the original and validation cohorts. The study listed 164 TCR beta chains as associated with cytomegalovirus. According to a later analysis, parvovirus B19, influenza, CMV and Epstein-Barr virus appeared linked to several top co-occurrence clusters. Most TCR sequences were seen in very few donors, while some public TCRs were found in many individuals.

The library came from the immunoSEQ multiplex PCR assay. The multiplex PCR relied on a mix of 60 forward primers for TCR Vbeta segments and 13 reverse primers for TCR Jbeta segments. The CDR3 region of rearranged TCR beta genes was amplified from genomic DNA by a multiplex PCR assay. The amplified TCR beta libraries were sequenced on the Illumina HiSeq System as 87-base-pair reads. Per the original workflow: Across the 500 to 700 repertoires, a later analysis counted around 80 million unique TCR beta chains, 9.5 million to 12 million of which were shared by at least two donors. Raw reads were error-corrected and collapsed into unique sequences with a nearest-neighbor algorithm that merged closely related sequences to remove PCR and sequencing errors. V, D and J gene segments were assigned by aligning CDR3 sequences to IMGT reference sequences. For a sequence to be retained, a match of at least six nucleotides to both a V gene segment and a J gene segment was required. A rearrangement counted as productive if the CDR3 had no stop codons and remained in frame with V and J, and every other rearrangement counted as non-productive. CDR3 was defined by IMGT convention, running from the second conserved V-encoded cysteine to the conserved J-encoded phenylalanine. The earlier analysis of about 500 of the donors excluded sequences that lacked an unambiguous match to a single V gene segment. In an earlier analysis of approximately 590 of the donors, V segments were called functional above 56.7% productive rearrangements and were called segregating when the between-donor standard deviation exceeded 5%. A statistical classification framework was built for diagnosing cytomegalovirus status from the catalog of TCR beta chain sequences. V and J gene assignment, in a later analysis, came from comparing TCR nucleotide sequences with IMGT/GENE-DB human TR gene sequences. Using the TCRdist pipeline, a later analysis assigned CDR3 sequences along with most-parsimonious VDJ recombination scenarios. In a later analysis, each TCR beta chain was defined by its CDR3 amino acid sequence together with its V-gene family, and reads without a unique V-gene family were excluded. To address suspected cross-contamination and a sequencing artifact, a later analysis removed roughly 640 highly shared, low-generation-probability nucleotide sequences. In a later analysis, a clonal expansion index was calculated for each public chain from normalized within-repertoire ranks of inferred template counts. In a later analysis, generation probabilities were computed with a VDJ recombination model fitted to out-of-frame rearrangements, and the resulting probabilities were checked against IGoR. A later analysis scored TCR-TCR, TCR-HLA and TCR-CMV co-occurrence with hypergeometric tests, applying a repertoire-size bias correction to TCR pairs. In a later analysis, false discovery rates were estimated by permuting HLA or CMV assignments 20 times. A later analysis grouped co-occurring TCRs with DBSCAN, adding TCRdist sequence similarity when clustering within HLA-allele-positive subsets. Repertoires with fewer than 30,000 or more than 120,000 public chains were left out of co-occurrence clustering, as were roughly five repertoires with anomalous nucleotide sharing. As stored in TCRdb, this immuneACCESS dataset retains in-frame rearrangements with V and J assigned. A fraction of the clones does not appear; measured against another copy, unresolved V genes explain less than half of the discrepancy, and the remainder lacks a known reason. The DNA was the basis for D and trimming; V, J and clone size are from that table. This sample comprises 150,000 to 200,000 clones, roughly 68% of them detected only once. The top ten clonotypes cover about 10% of the sample.

Points on this clone: What this receptor recognizes is not known. No much larger clone is present one base from it, and per-base qualities are unavailable.

The CDR3 covers 15 residues, taking in both the cysteine and the phenylalanine. The read is trimmed to its CDR3 DNA, 45 bases read in frame from base 1. Sequences SGHNT (CDR1) and YENEEA (CDR2) are obtained from the germline V gene. The germline V and J ends show losses of 3 bases and 9 bases respectively, and no gene match explains 5 bases of the junction. In total, 666 healthy bone marrow donors made up the cohort. At the time of sampling, every cohort member was nominally healthy, though immune exposures that went unrecorded were likely present. The donor tested CMV seropositive and was one of the 289 seropositive cohort members. Each donor provided a peripheral blood sample, and peripheral blood mononuclear cells were used for TCR beta sequencing. The Qiagen DNeasy Blood Extraction Kit was used to extract genomic DNA from the blood cell samples.

The chain is made from TRBV11-3 and TRBJ2-1, and TRBD2 aligns with 13 junction nucleotides. The material sequenced was PBMCs. The receptor was derived from a man aged 25 to 40 in good health and CMV-seropositive. The CDR3 amino acid sequence is: CASSFGLAGVGEQFF. The nucleotide sequence reads as follows: TGTGCCAGCAGCTTTGGACTAGCGGGAGTGGGTGAGCAGTTCTTC.